The entry that follows covers one T cell receptor (beta chain) sequence. Its target is not known. Patients all relapsed after autologous stem cell transplantation, and there was variation in brentuximab vedotin exposure. Patients' outcomes at their best amounted to complete response, partial response or progressive disease. The CDR3 spans 17 residues. Germline CDR1 reads MDHEN; CDR2 reads SYDVKM. After removal of 1 base from V and 2 bases from J, the junction contained 9 bases not matched to a gene. The sample comes from a study of PD-1 blockade in classical Hodgkin lymphoma. The overall study: With a 2-week interval, patients received intravenous nivolumab at 3 mg/kg. Study-wide results and limits: Whoever responded completely had baseline diversity much like that seen in newly diagnosed patients. Newly diagnosed patients were reported to exhibit reduced baseline TCR diversity relative to healthy donors.

Repertoires were generated with immunoSEQ multiplex PCR, while TCRdb's copy carries only in-frame clones and drops some. Counted here are 30,000 to 50,000 clones, around 78% occurring once; the ten biggest clones make up approximately 11%. V usage is TRBV28 and J usage is TRBJ2-7, with 9 bases identical to TRBD1. The material was peripheral blood mononuclear cells (PBMCs), obtained at baseline. The clonotype comes from a human donor with classical Hodgkin lymphoma. CDR3 bases: TGTGCCAGCAGTTTATATGGACAGGGGAAGAGCACCTACGAGCAGTACTTC. It encodes CASSLYGQGKSTYEQYF. The whole variable domain, remainder taken from reference TRBV28 and TRBJ2-7, is DVKVTQSSRYLVKRTGEKVFLECVQDMDHENMFWYRQDPGLGLRLIYFSYDVKMKEKGDIPEGYSVSREKKERFSLILESASTNQTSMYLCASSLYGQGKSTYEQYFGPGTRLTVT.